Listed below are T cell receptor beta chains from one sample, sequenced in a study of T cell responses to AZD1222 COVID-19 vaccine. Clones were sequenced by immunoSEQ multiplex PCR, and TCRdb holds only the in-frame ones, with some missing. The repertoire consists of some 130,000 clones, with around nine tenths occurring once and the leading ten covering 0.85% to 1.2%. Sequenced here: peripheral blood, sampled 28 days after the second AZD1222 dose. These TCRs come from an adult who received the AZD1222 COVID-19 vaccine. CDR3s include the opening cysteine and the closing phenylalanine or tryptophan. Fields, in order: CDR3 protein, CDR3 DNA, clone size, D gene, V gene, CDR3 length, J gene. D genes are given only for firm matches. Clone size is not always given. Where it is, it says once, few, many or a class for expanded clones.

CASSLGTSPSEQYF | TGTGCCAGCAGCTTAGGGACTAGCCCAAGCGAGCAGTACTTC | NA | TRBD2 | TRBV7-2 | 14 | TRBJ2-7
CASSPAGSSYNEQFF | TGTGCCAGCTCCCCCGCGGGGAGCTCCTACAATGAGCAGTTCTTC | NA | NA | TRBV2 | 15 | TRBJ2-1
CASSGRDVPNTEAFF | TGTGCCAGCAGCGGCCGAGACGTGCCGAACACTGAAGCTTTCTTT | NA | NA | TRBV9 | 15 | TRBJ1-1
CASSQTGTGGTDTQYF | TGTGCCAGCAGCCAGACAGGGACCGGGGGGACAGATACGCAGTATTTT | NA | NA | TRBV7-7 | 16 | TRBJ2-3
CSVVVRYSWGYTF | TGCAGCGTTGTCGTGAGGTACAGCTGGGGCTACACCTTC | NA | NA | TRBV29-1 | 13 | TRBJ1-2
CASSNSGTGNQPQHF | TGTGCCAGTAGTAATTCGGGGACAGGGAATCAGCCCCAGCATTTT | once | TRBD1 | TRBV19 | 15 | TRBJ1-5
CASSQGLRGDASYEQYF | TGCGCCAGCAGCCAAGGTCTCAGGGGTGACGCCAGCTACGAGCAGTACTTC | NA | NA | TRBV4-1 | 17 | TRBJ2-7
CASTGRTGSNQPQHF | TGTGCCAGCACTGGGAGGACAGGGAGCAATCAGCCCCAGCATTTT | NA | TRBD1 | TRBV2 | 15 | TRBJ1-5
CASSTNTGELFF | TGTGCCAGCAGTACAAATACCGGGGAGCTGTTTTTT | NA | NA | TRBV2 | 12 | TRBJ2-2
CASRPEGEQGLQPQHF | TGCGCCAGCAGACCTGAGGGGGAACAGGGTCTTCAGCCCCAGCATTTT | NA | NA | TRBV23-1 | 16 | TRBJ1-5
CASSYDGTEAFF | TGTGCCAGCAGTTACGACGGGACTGAAGCTTTCTTT | NA | NA | TRBV6-2/TRBV6-3 | 12 | TRBJ1-1
CASSLGVGGHESNQPQHF | TGTGCCAGCAGCTTAGGAGTAGGGGGCCACGAGAGCAATCAGCCCCAGCATTTT | NA | TRBD1 | TRBV7-2 | 18 | TRBJ1-5
CASREDGQADYGYTF | TGTGCCAGCAGAGAGGATGGACAGGCCGACTATGGCTACACCTTC | NA | TRBD1 | TRBV5-4 | 15 | TRBJ1-2
CASSPPVVAGTETQYF | TGTGCCAGCTCACCCCCGGTGGTAGCGGGAACGGAGACCCAGTACTTC | few | TRBD2 | TRBV18 | 16 | TRBJ2-5
CASYPRKGQGANSGNTIYF | TGCGCCAGCTACCCTCGTAAGGGACAGGGGGCTAACTCTGGAAACACCATATATTTT | NA | TRBD1 | TRBV10-1 | 19 | TRBJ1-3
CASSLGGEGRRAYNEQFF | TGTGCCAGCAGCTTAGGCGGGGAAGGTCGTCGCGCCTACAATGAGCAGTTCTTC | NA | NA | TRBV11-3 | 18 | TRBJ2-1
CASSPFRSTDTQYF | TGTGCCAGCAGCCCATTCCGGAGCACAGATACGCAGTATTTT | NA | NA | TRBV7-2 | 14 | TRBJ2-3
CASSSRLDGEQYF | TGTGCCAGCAGTTCCCGACTAGACGGCGAGCAGTACTTC | NA | NA | TRBV12-3/TRBV12-4 | 13 | TRBJ2-7
CASMRGGSSGNTIYF | TGTGCCAGTATGAGGGGGGGGAGCTCTGGAAACACCATATATTTT | NA | NA | TRBV19 | 15 | TRBJ1-3
CASSPSGQGEFGYTF | TGTGCCAGCTCACCGTCGGGACAGGGAGAATTTGGCTACACCTTC | NA | TRBD1 | TRBV18 | 15 | TRBJ1-2
CASSLFGLADNQYF | TGTGCCAGCAGTCTGTTCGGACTAGCGGACAATCAGTACTTC | NA | TRBD2 | TRBV28 | 14 | TRBJ2-4
CASSHLGGTEAFF | TGTGCCAGCAGCCATCTGGGGGGCACTGAAGCTTTCTTT | NA | NA | TRBV3-1/TRBV3-2 | 13 | TRBJ1-1